These 22 T cell receptor beta chains originate from one sample sequenced in a study of OX40 agonist ivuxolimab in advanced cancers. Sequencing was performed with immunoSEQ multiplex PCR; in TCRdb, only in-frame clones are kept and a portion is missing. The sample contains approximately 90,000 clones, around nine tenths of which appear only once. The sample here was CD4+ or CD8+ T cells sorted from blood, taken in a trial of the OX40 agonist ivuxolimab. The receptor set was obtained from an adult with an advanced solid tumor such as melanoma, head and neck, liver or kidney cancer.

V usage is TRBV5-6 and J usage is TRBJ1-1; TRBD1 is a possible D gene (5 bases). V lost 3 bases and J 0 bases, leaving 12 bases between the germline ends. CDR3 length: 15 amino acids. The germline CDR1 and CDR2 sequences are SGHDT and YYEEEE. DNA for the CDR3: TGTGCCAGCAGCTCCAGGGTTATTATGAACACTGAAGCTTTCTTT. Translated, it gives CASSSRVIMNTEAFF.

This clone was seen just once. The J gene is TRBJ1-1, the V gene TRBV5-1; TRBD1 is a possible D gene (6 bases). Germline CDR1 is SGHRS and CDR2 is YFSETQ. The ends were cut back, 4 bases at V and 0 bases at J, with 13 bases in the middle. This CDR3 spans 15 amino acids. This CDR3 is CASSMDSQMNTEAFF. The CDR3 DNA reads as TGCGCCAGCAGCATGGACAGCCAAATGAACACTGAAGCTTTCTTT.

The rearrangement uses TRBV28 and TRBJ2-7, with a possible D match to TRBD2 (6 bases). Germline CDR1 MDHEN, CDR2 SYDVKM. CDR3 length: 15 amino acids. V lost 6 bases and J lost 6, with 21 bases in between. The CDR3: CASRRSGVRSTEQYF. The DNA of the CDR3 is TGTGCCAGCAGGAGATCGGGGGTTCGTTCTACCGAGCAGTACTTC. Filled out from reference TRBV28 and TRBJ2-7, the complete variable domain reads DVKVTQSSRYLVKRTGEKVFLECVQDMDHENMFWYRQDPGLGLRLIYFSYDVKMKEKGDIPEGYSVSREKKERFSLILESASTNQTSMYLCASRRSGVRSTEQYFGPGTRLTVT.

V and J are TRBV14 and TRBJ2-5; no clear D. The length of the CDR3 is 11 residues. Trimming pared 4 bases from V and 5 bases from J, leaving 5 bases between. Germline CDR1 reads SGHDN; CDR2 reads FVKESK. The CDR3 nucleotides read TGTGCCAGCAGCCCCCCGGAGACCCAGTACTTC. Its translation is CASSPPETQYF.

The V gene is TRBV7-2, the J gene TRBJ2-1; tentative D call: TRBD2 (6 bases). Per germline, CDR1 SGHTA and CDR2 FQGNSA. V was pared by 5 bases and J by 4 bases, with 9 bases between. The CDR3 covers 13 residues. The CDR3 is CASSPGTYNEQFF. CDR3 DNA: TGTGCCAGCAGCCCCGGGACTTACAATGAGCAGTTCTTC.

As regards this clone: The junction does not match germline at one end; this may be a read error. The gene calls are TRBV6-5 and TRBJ2-5; a weak D match, TRBD2 (5 bases). Germline CDR1 reads MNHEY; CDR2 reads SVGAGI. The CDR3 spans 14 residues. Here the CDR3 reads CASSYGELQKTQYF. DNA of the CDR3: TGTGCCAGCAGTTACGGGGAGCTCCAAAAGACCCAGTACTTC.

The chain has TRBV2 and TRBJ2-7, with D possibly matching TRBD2 (5 bases). Germline-derived CDR1 and CDR2 are SNHLY and FYNNEI. This CDR3 is 12 amino acids long. V shed 6 bases and J shed 3 bases, with 9 bases lying between them. CDR3 residues: CASRREGYEQYF. DNA for the CDR3: TGTGCCAGCAGGAGAGAGGGCTACGAGCAGTACTTC.

The chain combines TRBV7-9 with TRBJ2-7, with D maybe TRBD1 (6 bases). Germline V CDR1 and CDR2: SEHNR, FQNEAQ (reference sequence). The CDR3 spans 15 residues. V was cut by 1 base and J by 2 bases, with 12 bases left in between. CDR3 amino acids: CASSLGSGDPYEQYF. The CDR3 region has the DNA TGTGCCAGCAGCTTAGGGTCAGGGGATCCCTACGAGCAGTACTTC.

For the CDR3, the DNA is TGTGCCAGCAGCCCAACCCCAGGGGGCTCTAGTGGGGCCAACGTCCTGACTTTC. Amino acids: CASSPTPGGSSGANVLTF. The chain uses TRBV7-3 and TRBJ2-6, with TRBD1 matching over 8 bases. V lost 5 bases to trimming and J lost 3 bases; unmatched junction nucleotides: 12. The CDR3 extends over 18 amino acids. CDR1 is SGHTA, CDR2 FQGTGA, per germline.

The chain joins TRBV4-2 to TRBJ2-1; tentatively, D is TRBD1 (6 bases). The CDR3 contains 15 residues. Trimming removed 4 bases from V and 7 bases from J, with 17 bases in between. Germline V gives CDR1 LGHNA, CDR2 YNFKEQ. The CDR3 spells CASSPTTGRRNEQFF. The CDR3, as DNA: TGTGCCAGCAGCCCCACGACAGGTAGGCGGAATGAGCAGTTCTTC.

The chain links TRBV9 to TRBJ2-2; 7 bases line up with TRBD2. The CDR3 totals 17 residues. The trim removed 1 base at V and 4 bases at J, leaving 10 bases unmatched. From germline, CDR1 is SGDLS and CDR2 YYNGEE. CDR3 in amino acids: CASSVFRSGALTGELFF. CDR3 DNA: TGTGCCAGCAGCGTATTCCGAAGCGGGGCGCTCACCGGGGAGCTGTTTTTT.

This rearrangement joins TRBV6-5 to TRBJ2-1; weak D call: TRBD2 (6 bases). Germline lookup yields CDR1 MNHEY and CDR2 SVGAGI. V was clipped by 0 bases and J by 5 bases, with 14 bases between them. The CDR3 covers 16 residues. CDR3 sequence: CASSYSGVGGNNEQFF. The CDR3 region has the DNA TGTGCCAGCAGTTACTCGGGCGTTGGAGGGAACAATGAGCAGTTCTTC.

This chain connects TRBV27 to TRBJ2-1; TRBD1 matches at 12 bases. V dropped 3 bases and J dropped 8; count of bases not matched to a gene: 5. The CDR3 has 15 amino acids. Germline V gene lookup returns CDR1 MNHEY and CDR2 SMNVEV (reference sequence). CDR3 loop: CASSFPGTGGDEQFF. In DNA form, the CDR3 reads TGTGCCAGCAGTTTCCCAGGGACAGGGGGCGATGAGCAGTTCTTC.

V gene TRBV30 combines with J gene TRBJ2-7; D tentatively fits TRBD1 or TRBD2 (6 bases each). This CDR3 is 15 amino acids long. V was pared by 4 bases and J by 3 bases, with 19 bases between. Germline V lookup: CDR1 GTSNPN, CDR2 SVGIG (reference sequence). The CDR3 DNA reads TGTGCCTGGATGCCCTGGATAGGGGGGAACTACGAGCAGTACTTC. It encodes CAWMPWIGGNYEQYF.

The chain employs TRBV11-2 and TRBJ1-4; D unresolved. CDR1 SGHAT and CDR2 FQNNGV come from the germline V gene. The V end was cut by 1 base, the J end by 10 bases, with 7 bases between. This CDR3 comprises 12 residues. CDR3 sequence (DNA): TGTGCCAGCAGCTTAGGGGTGGGAAAACTGTTTTTT. Its protein is CASSLGVGKLFF.

This chain connects TRBV5-8 to TRBJ2-7; no clear D gene. The germline V gene has CDR1 SGHTS and CDR2 YDEGEE. V was pared by 4 bases and J by 5 bases, with 16 bases between. CDR3 size: 14 residues. In nucleotides, the CDR3 is TGTGCCAGCAGCGACCTCCTGGGCTCGGACGAGCAGTACTTC. Amino acid sequence: CASSDLLGSDEQYF.

The V gene is TRBV5-8, the J gene TRBJ2-3; D is possibly TRBD2 (6 bases). The V end lost 1 base, the J end lost 0 bases, and 9 bases lay between the germline ends. The CDR3 consists of 15 residues. Germline V gene lookup returns CDR1 SGHTS and CDR2 YDEGEE. Here the CDR3 DNA reads TGTGCCAGCAGCTTGAGTGGAGGGAGCACAGATACGCAGTATTTT. Translated: CASSLSGGSTDTQYF.

This clone was seen more than once but under ten times. The rearrangement joins TRBV19 to TRBJ1-6; 8 bases line up with TRBD1. CDR3 length: 16 residues. CDR1 and CDR2 (germline): LNHDA, SQIVND (reference sequence). With 3 bases clipped from V and 7 bases from J, the junction kept 8 bases outside the gene matches. CDR3 region: CASSISNRGKNSPLHF. In DNA, the CDR3 is TGTGCCAGTAGTATCTCAAACAGGGGGAAGAATTCACCCCTCCACTTT.

The CDR3 DNA sequence: TGCGCCAGCAGCCCAAGCGGGGGGGCAGATACGCAGTATTTT. It yields the protein CASSPSGGADTQYF. The V and J genes are TRBV5-1 and TRBJ2-3, with TRBD2 identical over 10 bases. The CDR3 covers 14 residues. V trimming: 4 bases; J trimming: 4 bases; junction bases outside the gene matches: 3. Germline V gives CDR1 SGHRS, CDR2 YFSETQ.

The chain uses TRBV21-1 and TRBJ1-2. TRBV21-1 is deemed a pseudogene. The CDR3 loop spans 16 amino acids. The CDR3 region is CASSRCQAAGTWGYTF. CDR3 DNA: TGTGCCAGCAGCAGGTGTCAGGCGGCCGGGACGTGGGGCTACACCTTC.

The J gene is TRBJ1-6, the V gene TRBV5-6; D gene ambiguous. Deletions cut 0 bases from V and 7 bases from J, with 5 bases between. The CDR3 is 13 amino acids. Germline V gene lookup returns CDR1 SGHDT and CDR2 YYEEEE. The CDR3: CASSLAGNSPLHF. CDR3 DNA sequence: TGTGCCAGCAGCTTGGCGGGCAATTCACCCCTCCACTTT. Based on the CDR3 plus reference TRBV5-6 and TRBJ1-6, the full variable domain is DAGVTQSPTHLIKTRGQQVTLRCSPKSGHDTVSWYQQALGQGPQFIFQYYEEEERQRGNFPDRFSGHQFPNYSSELNVNALLLGDSALYLCASSLAGNSPLHFGNGTRLTVT.

V and J are TRBV11-2 and TRBJ2-5; D is possibly TRBD1 (6 bases). Deletions cut 4 bases from V and 1 base from J, with 13 bases between. In germline, CDR1 is SGHAT, CDR2 FQNNGV. CDR3 size: 15 residues. DNA of the CDR3: TGTGCCAGCAGCTCCAAAGGACAGCGCCAAGAGACCCAGTACTTC. Its translation: CASSSKGQRQETQYF.